Described below is a single T cell receptor beta chain sequence and its context. Germline V CDR1 and CDR2: SGHRS, YFSETQ. Trimming shortened V by 4 bases and J by 5 bases, and 10 bases separated the two germline ends. The CDR3 runs 13 residues. Clones were sequenced by immunoSEQ multiplex PCR, and TCRdb holds only the in-frame ones, with some missing. The table lists about 220,000 clones, around nine tenths of them singletons. This sample is drawn from a study of cytomegalovirus exposure and HLA in healthy donors. Material for sequencing was PBMCs. The receptor was derived from a woman aged 18-35 years in good health and CMV-seronegative. The chain couples TRBV5-1 to TRBJ2-1; D gene unclear. This chain's CDR3 is CASSHPQNNEQFF. CDR3 bases: TGCGCCAGCAGCCATCCCCAGAACAATGAGCAGTTCTTC.